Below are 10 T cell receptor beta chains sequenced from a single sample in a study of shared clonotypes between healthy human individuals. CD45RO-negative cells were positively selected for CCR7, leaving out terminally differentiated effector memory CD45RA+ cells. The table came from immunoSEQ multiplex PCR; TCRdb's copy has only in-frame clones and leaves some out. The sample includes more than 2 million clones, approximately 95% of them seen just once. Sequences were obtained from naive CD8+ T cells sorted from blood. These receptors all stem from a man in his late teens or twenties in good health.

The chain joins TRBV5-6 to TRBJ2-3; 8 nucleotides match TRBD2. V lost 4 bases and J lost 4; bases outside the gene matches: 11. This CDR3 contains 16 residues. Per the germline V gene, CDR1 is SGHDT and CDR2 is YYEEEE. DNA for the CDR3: TGTGCCAGCAGCGCGAAGCGGGAGTCTTACGCAGATACGCAGTATTTT. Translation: CASSAKRESYADTQYF.

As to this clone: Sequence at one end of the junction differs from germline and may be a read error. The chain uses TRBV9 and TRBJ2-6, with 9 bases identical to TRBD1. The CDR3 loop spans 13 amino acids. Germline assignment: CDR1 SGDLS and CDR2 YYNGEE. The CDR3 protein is CASSGDRADVLTF. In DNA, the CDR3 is TGTGCCAGCAGCGGGGACAGGGCCGACGTCCTGACTTTC.

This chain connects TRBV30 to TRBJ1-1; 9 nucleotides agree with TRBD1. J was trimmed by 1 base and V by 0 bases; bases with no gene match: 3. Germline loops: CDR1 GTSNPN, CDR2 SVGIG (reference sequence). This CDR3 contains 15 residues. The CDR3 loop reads CAWSVGTGSNTEAFF. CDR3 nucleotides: TGTGCCTGGAGTGTTGGGACAGGGTCGAACACTGAAGCTTTCTTT.

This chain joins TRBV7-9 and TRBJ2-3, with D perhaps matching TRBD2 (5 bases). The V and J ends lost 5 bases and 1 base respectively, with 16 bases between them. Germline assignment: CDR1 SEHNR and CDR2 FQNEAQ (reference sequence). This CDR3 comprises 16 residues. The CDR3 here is CASSPWRSGRTDTQYF. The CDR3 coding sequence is TGTGCCAGCAGCCCCTGGAGGAGCGGACGCACAGATACGCAGTATTTT.

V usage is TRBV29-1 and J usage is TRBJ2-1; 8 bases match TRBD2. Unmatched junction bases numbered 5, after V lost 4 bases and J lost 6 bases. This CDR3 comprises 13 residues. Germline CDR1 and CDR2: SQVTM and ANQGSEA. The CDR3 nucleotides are TGCAGCGTTGGCTTAGCGGGGATCAATGAGCAGTTCTTC. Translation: CSVGLAGINEQFF.

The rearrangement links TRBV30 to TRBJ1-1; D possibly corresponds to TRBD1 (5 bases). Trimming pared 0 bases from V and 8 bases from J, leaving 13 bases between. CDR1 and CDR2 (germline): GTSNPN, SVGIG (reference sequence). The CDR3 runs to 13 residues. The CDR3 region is CAWSVMGGDEAFF. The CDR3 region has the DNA TGTGCCTGGAGTGTAATGGGGGGGGACGAAGCTTTCTTT.

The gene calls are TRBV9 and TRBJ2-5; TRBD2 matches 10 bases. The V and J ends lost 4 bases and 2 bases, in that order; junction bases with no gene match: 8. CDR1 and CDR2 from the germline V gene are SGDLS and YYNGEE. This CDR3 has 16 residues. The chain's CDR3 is CASSPSGTSAQETQYF. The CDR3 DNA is TGTGCCAGCAGCCCTAGTGGGACTAGCGCGCAAGAGACCCAGTACTTC.

CDR3: CASSLDRGAGYEQYF. DNA of the CDR3: TGTGCCAGCAGCTTAGATCGGGGGGCAGGCTACGAGCAGTACTTC. The chain joins TRBV7-2 to TRBJ2-7, with D possibly TRBD2 on 7 matching bases. This CDR3 has 15 residues. With 1 base removed from V and 3 bases from J, the gap between germline ends came to 13 bases. CDR1 and CDR2 (germline): SGHTA, FQGNSA. Full variable domain (outside the CDR3, taken from reference TRBV7-2 and TRBJ2-7): GAGVSQSPSNKVTEKGKDVELRCDPISGHTALYWYRQSLGQGLEFLIYFQGNSAPDKSGLPSDRFSAERTGGSVSTLTIQRTQQEDSAVYLCASSLDRGAGYEQYFGPGTRLTVT.

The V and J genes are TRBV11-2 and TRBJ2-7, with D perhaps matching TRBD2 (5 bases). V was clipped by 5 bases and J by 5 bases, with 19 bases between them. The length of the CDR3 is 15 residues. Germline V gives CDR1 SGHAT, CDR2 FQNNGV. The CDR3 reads CASSTWTEEYNEQYF. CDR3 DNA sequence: TGTGCCAGCAGCACATGGACGGAGGAGTACAACGAGCAGTACTTC.

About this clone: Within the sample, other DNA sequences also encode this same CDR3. Here the CDR3 reads CASSLTPGGNSPLHF. The CDR3 DNA reads as TGCGCCAGCAGCTTAACTCCAGGGGGAAATTCACCCCTCCACTTT. The rearrangement uses TRBV5-1 and TRBJ1-6, with 7 bases fitting TRBD1. CDR1 SGHRS and CDR2 YFSETQ come from the germline V gene. The CDR3 sequence is 15 residues long. The V gene end was trimmed by 2 bases and the J gene end by 7 bases; junction bases not matched to a gene: 6.